This TCR beta chain is from a study of T cells in Graves' hyperthyroidism and ophthalmopathy. Researchers amplified the TCR beta CDR3 regions from RNA transcripts. The primer set for the first-round RT-PCR of the TCR CDR3 was HTBI. Each CDR3 protein is one row after TCRdb ran MiXCR on the multiplex PCR reads. The data contain 640,000 or so distinct CDR3 sequences, 14% to 15% of them singletons. Lactation, pregnancy, other autoimmune disease or uncontrolled infection excluded patients. The V gene's germline CDR1 is GTSNPN and CDR2 SVGIG (reference sequence). Trimming stripped 2 bases from V and 4 bases from J, with 14 bases between. CDR3 size: 14 residues.

Sequenced: blood. The rearrangement joins TRBV30 to TRBJ1-2, with D perhaps matching TRBD1 (5 bases). The TCR comes from a woman aged 40 to 50 with Graves' ophthalmopathy. This CDR3 reads CAWSLTTEAYGYTF. Here the CDR3 DNA reads TGTGCCTGGAGTTTAACGACAGAAGCCTATGGCTACACCTTC.